One sample yielded the 6 T cell receptor beta chains listed below, sequenced in a study of blood T cell repertoires in COVID-19 (TCRdb year 2020). To prepare the library, the immunoSEQ multiplex PCR assay was applied. TCRdb re-hosts the immuneACCESS table, in-frame sequences only. Its copies lack some clones; in the studies checked, an unresolved V gene accounts for under half of them, and the cause for the rest is not known. A total of about 300,000 clones appear in this sample, about nine tenths of them only once. Under 8% of the sample is held by the ten biggest clonotypes. What was sequenced was peripheral blood. These receptors were obtained from a woman aged 25 to 39 who had recovered from COVID-19.

The chain employs TRBV28 and TRBJ2-6; no definite D call. The CDR3 sequence is 16 residues long. The germline V and J ends were trimmed by 2 bases and 0 bases, with 8 bases remaining between them. From germline, CDR1 is MDHEN and CDR2 SYDVKM. DNA of the CDR3: TGTGCCAGCAGTTTAGAAATACTCTCTGGGGCCAACGTCCTGACTTTC. Translating it yields CASSLEILSGANVLTF.

The chain uses TRBV28 and TRBJ1-4; D remains ambiguous. Trimming removed 3 bases from V and 3 bases from J, with 8 bases in between. Per the germline V gene, CDR1 is MDHEN and CDR2 is SYDVKM. The CDR3 totals 14 residues. The CDR3 DNA follows: TGTGCCAGCAGTTTCGGGATCCCTAATGAAAAACTGTTTTTT. It codes for CASSFGIPNEKLFF.

The V gene is TRBV28, the J gene TRBJ2-1; TRBD1 matches 12 bases. V was clipped by 2 bases and J by 10 bases; unmatched bases: 12. The CDR3 covers 17 residues. Germline CDR1 is MDHEN and CDR2 is SYDVKM. CDR3 loop: CASSLRKKGQGAREQFF. The CDR3 DNA is TGTGCCAGCAGTTTACGCAAAAAGGGACAGGGGGCACGGGAGCAGTTCTTC.

In the case of this clone: The same CDR3 also results from other DNA sequences found in this sample. The gene calls are TRBV5-1 and TRBJ2-7, with 7 bases aligning to TRBD1. J was trimmed by 1 base and V by 0 bases; bases with no gene match: 1. Germline loops: CDR1 SGHRS, CDR2 YFSETQ. CDR3 length equals 14 residues. The CDR3 DNA reads TGCGCCAGCAGCTTGGACAGGGGTTCCTACGAGCAGTACTTC. It yields the protein CASSLDRGSYEQYF.

The gene calls are TRBV2 and TRBJ2-7; D might be TRBD1 (5 bases). In germline, CDR1 is SNHLY, CDR2 FYNNEI. Trimming removed 2 bases from V and 3 bases from J, with 14 bases in between. The CDR3 consists of 15 residues. The DNA for the CDR3 is TGTGCCAGCAGTGAAAGGGCAGGCAGGGTCTACGAGCAGTACTTC. This codes for CASSERAGRVYEQYF.

This clone has just one count. V is TRBV5-8 and J is TRBJ1-4; D is possibly TRBD1 (5 bases). CDR3 length: 18 residues. V was clipped by 4 bases and J by 0 bases, with 19 bases between them. Germline values: CDR1 SGHTS, CDR2 YDEGEE. CDR3 protein: CASSPGLGGTATNEKLFF. For the CDR3, the DNA is TGTGCCAGCAGCCCCGGCTTGGGGGGAACTGCAACTAATGAAAAACTGTTTTTT.